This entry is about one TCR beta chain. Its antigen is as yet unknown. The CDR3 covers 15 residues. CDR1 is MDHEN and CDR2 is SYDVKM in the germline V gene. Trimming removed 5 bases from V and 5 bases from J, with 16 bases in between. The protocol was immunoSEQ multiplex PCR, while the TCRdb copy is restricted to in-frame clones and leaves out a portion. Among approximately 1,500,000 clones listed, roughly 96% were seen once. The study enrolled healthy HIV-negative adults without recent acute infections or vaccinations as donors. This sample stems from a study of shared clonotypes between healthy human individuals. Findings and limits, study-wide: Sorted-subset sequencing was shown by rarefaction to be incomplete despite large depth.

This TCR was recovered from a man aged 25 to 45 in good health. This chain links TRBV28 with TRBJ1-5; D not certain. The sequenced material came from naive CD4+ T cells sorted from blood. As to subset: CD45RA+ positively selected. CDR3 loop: CASSPDVATHQPQHF. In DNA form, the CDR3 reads TGTGCCAGCAGTCCGGACGTAGCGACTCATCAGCCCCAGCATTTT.